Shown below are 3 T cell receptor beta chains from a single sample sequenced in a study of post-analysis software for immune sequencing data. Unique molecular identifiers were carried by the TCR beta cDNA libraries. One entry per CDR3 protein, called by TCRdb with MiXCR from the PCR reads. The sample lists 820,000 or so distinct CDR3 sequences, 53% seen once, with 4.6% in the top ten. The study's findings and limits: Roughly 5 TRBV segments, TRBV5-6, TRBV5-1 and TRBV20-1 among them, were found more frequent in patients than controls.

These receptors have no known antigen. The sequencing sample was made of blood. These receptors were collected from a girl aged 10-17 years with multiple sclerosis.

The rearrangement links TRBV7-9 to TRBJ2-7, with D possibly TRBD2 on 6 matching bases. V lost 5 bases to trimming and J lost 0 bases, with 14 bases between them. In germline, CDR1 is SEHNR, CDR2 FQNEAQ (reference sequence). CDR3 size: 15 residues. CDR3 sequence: CASSPERANSYEQYF. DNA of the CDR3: TGTGCCAGCAGCCCCGAGCGGGCAAACTCCTACGAGCAGTACTTC.

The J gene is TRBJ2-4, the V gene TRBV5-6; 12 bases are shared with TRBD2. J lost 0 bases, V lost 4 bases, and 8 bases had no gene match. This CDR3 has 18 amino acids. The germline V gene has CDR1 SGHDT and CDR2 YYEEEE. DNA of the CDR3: TGTGCCAGCAGCCCGACGACTAGCGGGGGAAGAGCCAAAAACATTCAGTACTTC. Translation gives CASSPTTSGGRAKNIQYF.

The CDR3 here is CASRASGEYEQYF. The CDR3 DNA sequence: TGTGCCTCCCGGGCTAGCGGAGAGTACGAGCAGTACTTC. J is TRBJ2-1 and V is TRBV12-3 or TRBV12-4; TRBD2 agrees at 7 bases. The end of the DNA aligns better with TRBJ2-7, so the J call may be wrong. The CDR3 spans 13 residues.